The 23 T cell receptor beta chains reported below all come from one sample, sequenced in a study of glioma-infiltrating T cells after dendritic cell vaccination (TCRdb year 2016). Library generation was performed with the immunoSEQ multiplex PCR assay. The immuneACCESS repertoire file appears here via TCRdb, limited to in-frame rearrangements. These files lack a portion of the clones; in checked studies, under half of the deficit traces to unresolved V genes, and the cause of the others is not known. This sample gives tens of thousands of clones in total; about 90% of them show up just once. The top ten constitute roughly 3.2% of the sample. Here the sequenced sample was blood, taken before dendritic cell vaccination. These receptor sequences come from a human donor with glioblastoma.

The chain employs TRBV5-1 and TRBJ2-2; D is perhaps TRBD2 (6 bases). The length of the CDR3 is 15 residues. Trimming left V 4 bases short and J 0 bases short, with 10 bases between. Germline V gives CDR1 SGHRS, CDR2 YFSETQ. This chain's CDR3 is CASSVADTNTGELFF. CDR3 in DNA: TGCGCCAGCAGCGTAGCGGATACGAACACCGGGGAGCTGTTTTTT.

The chain links TRBV7-9 to TRBJ2-1, with 14 bases fitting TRBD2. The CDR3 sequence is 14 residues long. The germline gives CDR1 SEHNR, CDR2 FQNEAQ (reference sequence). J gave up 7 bases and V 5 bases, and 1 base lay outside the gene matches. The CDR3 nucleotides are TGTGCCAGCAGCGGGACTAGCGGGGGTAATGAGCAGTTCTTC. This sequence encodes CASSGTSGGNEQFF.

The chain is built from TRBV25-1 and TRBJ1-1; the match to TRBD1 covers 9 bases. The CDR3 totals 13 residues. Losses at the gene ends were 8 bases for V and 0 bases for J; bases not matched to a gene: 1. CDR1 and CDR2 (germline): MGHDK, SYGVNS. This chain's CDR3 is CASRTGVNTEAFF. The CDR3, as DNA: TGTGCCAGCCGGACAGGGGTGAACACTGAAGCTTTCTTT.

The chain uses TRBV4-1 and TRBJ1-5; D gene ambiguous. V was shortened by 0 bases and J by 6 bases, with 6 bases between the two germline ends. This CDR3 comprises 13 residues. Germline V gene data show CDR1 as MGHRA and CDR2 as YSYEKL. This chain's CDR3 is CASSQERGQPQHF. CDR3 nucleotides: TGCGCCAGCAGCCAAGAGCGGGGTCAGCCCCAGCATTTT.

The rearrangement uses TRBV27 and TRBJ2-3; 8 positions agree with TRBD1. V shed 9 bases and J 3 bases; nucleotides not matched to a gene: 5. Per germline, CDR1 MNHEY and CDR2 SMNVEV (reference sequence). The CDR3 loop spans 13 amino acids. This chain's CDR3 is CASSDRETDTQYF. The CDR3 DNA is TGTGCCAGTTCGGACAGGGAAACAGATACGCAGTATTTT.

The chain joins TRBV5-1 to TRBJ2-3, with TRBD2 matching 10 bases. The V segment lost 0 bases and the J segment 4 bases; nucleotides outside the gene matches: 5. The V gene's germline CDR1 is SGHRS and CDR2 YFSETQ. This CDR3 is built from 16 residues. Here the CDR3 reads CASSLEAGGQADTQYF. The CDR3 nucleotides read TGCGCCAGCAGCTTGGAAGCGGGGGGGCAGGCAGATACGCAGTATTTT.

The CDR3 is CSVERAAGPYNEQFF. CDR3 nucleotide sequence: TGCAGCGTTGAGAGAGCGGCTGGACCCTACAATGAGCAGTTCTTC. V is TRBV29-1 and J is TRBJ2-1; tentatively, D is TRBD2 (5 bases). V was shortened by 3 bases and J by 2 bases, with 14 bases between the two germline ends. From germline, CDR1 is SQVTM and CDR2 ANQGSEA. This CDR3 has 15 residues.

A few counts support this clone. The V and J genes are TRBV7-9 and TRBJ2-1; TRBD2 aligns across 7 bases. V was clipped by 5 bases and J by 2 bases; unmatched bases: 6. This CDR3 comprises 15 residues. The germline V gene encodes CDR1 SEHNR and CDR2 FQNEAQ (reference sequence). The CDR3 loop is CASSPSGKAYNEQFF. DNA for the CDR3: TGTGCCAGCAGCCCCAGCGGGAAAGCCTACAATGAGCAGTTCTTC.

This clone was picked up one time. The chain joins TRBV30 to TRBJ1-3; possibly TRBD1 for D (6 bases). CDR1 is GTSNPN, CDR2 SVGIG, per germline (reference sequence). V was cut by 7 bases and J by 0 bases, with 16 bases left in between. CDR3 length: 15 residues. CDR3 coding DNA: TGTGCCTATACCGGACAGCTATTCTCTGGAAACACCATATATTTT. Encoded protein: CAYTGQLFSGNTIYF.

The chain has TRBV5-1 and TRBJ2-5; TRBD2 matches 14 bases. Germline V CDR1 and CDR2: SGHRS, YFSETQ. Losses at the gene ends were 3 bases for V and 1 base for J; bases not matched to a gene: 2. The CDR3 length is 16 residues. CDR3 bases: TGCGCCAGCAGCTCTGGGACTAGCGGGGGCCAAGAGACCCAGTACTTC. Translating gives CASSSGTSGGQETQYF.

The rearrangement links TRBV30 to TRBJ2-3, with D possibly matching TRBD2 (6 bases). V was clipped by 1 base and J by 4 bases, with 12 bases between them. The germline gives CDR1 GTSNPN, CDR2 SVGIG (reference sequence). The CDR3 is 14 residues long. DNA for the CDR3: TGTGCCTGGAGTGGGGGACTCGAGCCAGATACGCAGTATTTT. This sequence encodes CAWSGGLEPDTQYF.

CDR3 DNA sequence: TGTGCCAGCAGCTTCGGGACACCAAGCCTCTACGAGCAGTACTTC. Translation: CASSFGTPSLYEQYF. This chain connects TRBV11-3 to TRBJ2-7; TRBD1 might be the D (6 bases). The CDR3 is made up of 15 amino acids. The V gene lost 3 bases and the J gene lost 3 bases, with 15 bases spanning the gap. In germline, CDR1 is SGHNT, CDR2 YENEEA.

This clone came up once. V is TRBV7-9 and J is TRBJ1-6; D unclear. Trimming removed 1 base from V and 7 bases from J, with 11 bases in between. Per germline, CDR1 SEHNR and CDR2 FQNEAQ (reference sequence). This CDR3 region has 15 residues. The CDR3 spells CASSLGSSRNSPLHF. As DNA, the CDR3 is TGTGCCAGCAGCTTAGGGAGTTCGCGGAATTCACCCCTCCACTTT.

The V call is TRBV5-6, the J call TRBJ1-2; 7 bases are shared with TRBD1. Germline assignment: CDR1 SGHDT and CDR2 YYEEEE. The CDR3 length is 15 residues. V dropped 1 base and J dropped 3; count of bases not matched to a gene: 6. The CDR3 here is CASSLIRGQDYGYTF. The DNA for the CDR3 is TGTGCCAGCAGCTTGATTAGGGGGCAGGACTATGGCTACACCTTC.

The CDR3, as DNA: TGTGCCAGCTCACCCCGACAGGTGATAAACACTGAAGCTTTCTTT. The encoded protein is CASSPRQVINTEAFF. The chain uses TRBV18 and TRBJ1-1, with a tentative D call TRBD1 (6 bases). The ends were cut back, 3 bases at V and 2 bases at J, with 13 bases in the middle. The germline gives CDR1 KGHSH, CDR2 LQKENI. This CDR3 contains 15 residues.

This rearrangement joins TRBV5-1 to TRBJ2-5; no clear D gene. Germline V gives CDR1 SGHRS, CDR2 YFSETQ. This CDR3 has 13 residues. Trimming removed 1 base from V and 4 bases from J, with 8 bases in between. CDR3 bases: TGCGCCAGCAGCTTGTTTTCGGGAGAGACCCAGTACTTC. Protein product: CASSLFSGETQYF.

V usage is TRBV13 and J usage is TRBJ1-2; TRBD1 matches 7 bases. Germline V gene sequence: CDR1 PRHDT, CDR2 FYEKMQ (reference sequence). This CDR3 contains 19 residues. The junction had 20 bases not matched to a gene; V was cut back by 3 bases and J by 4 bases. The CDR3 here is CASSFRPKTGSYSSYGYTF. DNA of the CDR3: TGTGCCAGCAGCTTTAGACCCAAGACAGGGTCTTATTCGAGCTATGGCTACACCTTC.

The J gene is TRBJ2-7, the V gene TRBV9; TRBD2 aligns across 8 bases. The CDR3 is made up of 14 amino acids. V lost 3 bases and J lost 6; bases outside the gene matches: 8. Germline lookup yields CDR1 SGDLS and CDR2 YYNGEE. The CDR3 DNA is TGTGCCAGCAGCGCCACAGCGGGGGCCTCCGAGCAGTACTTC. Protein product: CASSATAGASEQYF. The full variable domain, in which reference TRBV9 and TRBJ2-7 provide the parts outside the CDR3, is DSGVTQTPKHLITATGQRVTLRCSPRSGDLSVYWYQQSLDQGLQFLIQYYNGEERAKGNILERFSAQQFPDLHSELNLSSLELGDSALYFCASSATAGASEQYFGPGTRLTVT.

This clone came up once. The V gene is TRBV2, the J gene TRBJ1-5, with 9 positions matching TRBD1. V lost 0 bases, J lost 8 bases, and 8 bases stayed unmatched. The CDR3 covers 16 residues. Germline-derived CDR1 and CDR2 are SNHLY and FYNNEI. This chain's CDR3 is CASSEAPGQGHEPQHF. In nucleotides, the CDR3 is TGTGCCAGCAGTGAAGCGCCGGGACAGGGACACGAGCCCCAGCATTTT.

V is TRBV4-2 and J is TRBJ1-2; no firm D call. Trimming took 0 bases from V and 5 from J, leaving 13 bases between them. The CDR3 contains 15 residues. Per the germline V gene, CDR1 is LGHNA and CDR2 is YNFKEQ. CDR3 sequence reads: CASSQERSGVYGYTF. The CDR3 nucleotides read TGTGCCAGCAGCCAAGAGCGAAGTGGAGTATATGGCTACACCTTC.

The chain employs TRBV30 and TRBJ2-1; 11 positions agree with TRBD2. CDR3 length: 16 residues. The V gene end was trimmed by 0 bases and the J gene end by 6 bases; junction bases not matched to a gene: 7. Germline values: CDR1 GTSNPN, CDR2 SVGIG (reference sequence). CDR3 amino acids: CAWSVLQLAGVNEQFF. In nucleotides, the CDR3 is TGTGCCTGGAGTGTACTACAACTAGCGGGAGTCAATGAGCAGTTCTTC.

The V gene is TRBV9, the J gene TRBJ2-7, with D tentatively TRBD1 (6 bases). Trimming shortened V by 4 bases and J by 3 bases, and 14 bases separated the two germline ends. CDR3 size: 14 residues. Germline values: CDR1 SGDLS, CDR2 YYNGEE. CDR3 loop: CASSPWDTGYEQYF. CDR3 coding DNA: TGTGCCAGCAGCCCTTGGGACACGGGCTACGAGCAGTACTTC.

The J gene is TRBJ1-6, the V gene TRBV30, with 8 bases identical to TRBD1. The V and J ends lost 5 bases and 6 bases, in that order; junction bases with no gene match: 15. The germline V gene encodes CDR1 GTSNPN and CDR2 SVGIG (reference sequence). This CDR3 is 17 amino acids long. CDR3 nucleotide sequence: TGTGCCTGGTCATGGAAAGACAGGGGCAATTTTAATTCACCCCTCCACTTT. Its protein is CAWSWKDRGNFNSPLHF. Variable domain in full (rest from reference TRBV30 and TRBJ1-6): SQTIHQWPATLVQPVGSPLSLECTVEGTSNPNLYWYRQAAGRGLQLLFYSVGIGQISSEVPQNLSASRPQDRQFILSSKKLLLSDSGFYLCAWSWKDRGNFNSPLHFGNGTRLTVT.